One sample yielded the 3 T cell receptor beta chains listed below, sequenced in a study of identical twins (dated by TCRdb to the mid-2010s). The library was prepared using 5' RACE. Instrument used: Illumina HiSeq 2000. TCRdb reran the public reads through fastp at Q25 and MiXCR, keeping productive beta chains. Every distinct CDR3 protein forms one entry, paired with its most common genes and DNA. The sample records 700,000 to 950,000 distinct CDR3 sequences, 9% to 15% of which are singletons. The ten largest clones take up 1.5% to 2% of the sample. These sequences were also reported in another study, on yellow fever vaccine responses in identical twins.

The sequenced sample consisted of PBMCs. Receptor source: a woman under 30 in good health.

The rearrangement links TRBV28 to TRBJ2-3; D is ambiguous. This CDR3 spans 14 amino acids. V was pared by 3 bases and J by 2 bases, with 9 bases between. Germline CDR1 is MDHEN and CDR2 is SYDVKM. The chain's CDR3 is CASSLARNTDTQYF. DNA of the CDR3: TGTGCCAGCAGTTTGGCTAGAAACACAGATACGCAGTATTTT.

This clonotype was recorded at least ten times. The V call is TRBV11-2, the J call TRBJ2-6; TRBD1 matches at 7 bases. Trimming at V came to 2 bases and at J to 3 bases, leaving 7 bases not matched to a gene. In germline, CDR1 is SGHAT, CDR2 FQNNGV. This CDR3 has 17 amino acids. CDR3 bases: TGTGCCAGCAGCTTATCAGAGGGGGCGCTTGGGGCCAACGTCCTGACTTTC. It codes for CASSLSEGALGANVLTF.

At least ten counts were recorded for this clonotype. The chain links TRBV4-1 to TRBJ2-3, with unresolved D. Germline CDR1 is MGHRA and CDR2 is YSYEKL. V shed 1 base and J shed 3 bases, with 8 bases lying between them. The CDR3 extends over 14 amino acids. CDR3 nucleotides: TGCGCCAGCAGCCAAGTCTTACCGACAGATACGCAGTATTTT. Residues: CASSQVLPTDTQYF.